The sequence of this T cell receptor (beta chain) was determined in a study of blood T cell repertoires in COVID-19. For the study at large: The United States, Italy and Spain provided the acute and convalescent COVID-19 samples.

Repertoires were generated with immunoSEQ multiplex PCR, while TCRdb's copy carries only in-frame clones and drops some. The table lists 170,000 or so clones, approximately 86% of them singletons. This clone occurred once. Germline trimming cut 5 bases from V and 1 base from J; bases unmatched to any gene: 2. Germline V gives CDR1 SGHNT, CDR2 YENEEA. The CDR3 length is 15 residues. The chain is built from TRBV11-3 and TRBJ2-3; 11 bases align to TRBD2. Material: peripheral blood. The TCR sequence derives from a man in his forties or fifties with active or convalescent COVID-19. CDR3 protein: CASSKLAGGTDTQYF. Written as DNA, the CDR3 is TGTGCCAGCAGCAAACTAGCGGGAGGCACAGATACGCAGTATTTT.